This entry concerns a single T cell receptor beta chain. Its specificity is unknown. The entry originates in a study of cytomegalovirus exposure and HLA in healthy donors. Study context: Out of 170 million or so T cells, an earlier analysis found about 100 million unique TCR beta sequences in total. Assignment to the Caucasian-associated ancestry cluster applied to 81% of the approximately 420 genotyped donors. Regarding the study as a whole: Fewer N-insertions than the roughly 700-donor mean were reportedly shown by an Asian-associated ancestry cluster in a later analysis.

The PCR ran on 60 Vbeta and 13 Jbeta primers. Method: immunoSEQ multiplex PCR; TCRdb's copy keeps in-frame clones and lacks some. The sample lists some 140,000 clones, around 77% occurring once. This CDR3 region has 15 residues. Germline loops: CDR1 SGHDT, CDR2 YYEEEE. V dropped 1 base and J dropped 0 bases, with 5 bases sitting between them. Sequenced sample: PBMCs. This sequence joins TRBV5-6 and TRBJ2-6; no reliable D call. This TCR was sampled from a woman aged 55-69 years in good health and CMV-seronegative. The CDR3 loop is CASSLRVSGANVLTF. DNA for the CDR3: TGTGCCAGCAGCTTGCGGGTCTCTGGGGCCAACGTCCTGACTTTC. The full variable domain, in which reference TRBV5-6 and TRBJ2-6 provide the parts outside the CDR3, is DAGVTQSPTHLIKTRGQQVTLRCSPKSGHDTVSWYQQALGQGPQFIFQYYEEEERQRGNFPDRFSGHQFPNYSSELNVNALLLGDSALYLCASSLRVSGANVLTFGAGSRLTVL.